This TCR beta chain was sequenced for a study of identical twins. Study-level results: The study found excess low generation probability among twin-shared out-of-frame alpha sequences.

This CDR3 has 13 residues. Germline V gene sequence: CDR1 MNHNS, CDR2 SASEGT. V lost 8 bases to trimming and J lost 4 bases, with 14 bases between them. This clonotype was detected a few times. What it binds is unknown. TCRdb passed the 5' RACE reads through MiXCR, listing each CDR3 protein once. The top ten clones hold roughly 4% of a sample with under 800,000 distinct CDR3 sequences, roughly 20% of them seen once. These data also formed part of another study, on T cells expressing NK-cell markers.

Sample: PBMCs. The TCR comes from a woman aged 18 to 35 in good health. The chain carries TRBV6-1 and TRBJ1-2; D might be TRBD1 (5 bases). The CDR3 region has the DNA TGTGCCAGCGGAGGGGCAGGAGGCTATGGCTACACCTTC. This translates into CASGGAGGYGYTF.